This TCR beta chain was sequenced for a study of neurological immune-mediated disorders. Overall study results and limits: The repertoires of 18 of 34 multiple sclerosis patients fell into one related-CDR3 cluster (a possible signature) under phylogenetic grouping. The level of TCR clonal expansion was highest in patients with HTLV-1-associated myelopathy and lowest in multiple sclerosis, where it fell below the level seen in healthy controls.

This clonotype was picked up many times. Its antigen is still unknown. MiXCR, applied by TCRdb to the 5' RACE reads, yields one record per CDR3 protein. The sample records around 60,000 distinct CDR3 sequences, more than 3% being singletons. The specimen was PBMCs. The receptor's source is a woman in her fifties or sixties with multiple sclerosis.

The CDR3 region has the DNA TGCGCCAGCAGCCAAGCGGGGCCCTCCGAGCAGTACTTC. Amino acids: CASSQAGPSEQYF. V gene TRBV4-1 combines with J gene TRBJ2-7; D is tentatively TRBD1 or TRBD2 (5 bases each). Germline V gene data show CDR1 as MGHRA and CDR2 as YSYEKL. This CDR3 region has 13 residues. Trimming shortened V by 1 base and J by 6 bases, and 10 bases separated the two germline ends.